This is a list of T cell receptor beta chains from one sample in a study of radiotherapy plus CTLA-4 blockade in lung cancer. Libraries were prepared by immunoSEQ multiplex PCR; TCRdb keeps only in-frame clonotypes and omits some of them. The sample includes tens of thousands of clones, around 84% of them seen just once. The sample here was peripheral blood, taken from a patient treated with radiotherapy plus ipilimumab. These receptors were taken from a human donor with non-small cell lung cancer who had stable disease on radiotherapy plus ipilimumab. Both conserved end residues are part of each CDR3. A D gene is named only where the DNA matches it firmly. Clone size appears in some rows only: once, few, many, or a class for an expanded clone.

v_gene,j_gene,d_gene,abundance,CDR3aa,CDR3nt
TRBV11-2,TRBJ2-3,.,.,CASSSYTDTQYF,TGTGCCAGCAGCTCTTACACAGATACGCAGTATTTT
TRBV18,TRBJ2-2,.,.,CASSPLGGRTGELFF,TGTGCCAGCTCACCTCTCGGGGGCCGAACCGGGGAGCTGTTTTTT
TRBV21-1,TRBJ1-5,.,.,CASSKGHCGQPQHF,TGTGCCAGCAGCAAAGGCCATTGTGGACAGCCCCAGCATTTT
TRBV19,TRBJ1-1,.,few,CASSMGLSKTFF,TGTGCCAGTAGTATGGGACTCTCTAAAACTTTCTTT
TRBV11-2,TRBJ2-5,.,.,CASSLRVLALQETQYF,TGTGCCAGCAGCTTGCGGGTACTAGCCCTACAAGAGACCCAGTACTTC
TRBV4-1,TRBJ1-5,TRBD1,.,CASSQDGGQGHQPQHF,TGCGCCAGCAGCCAAGACGGTGGACAGGGACATCAGCCCCAGCATTTT
TRBV9,TRBJ1-6,.,.,CASSPPGPRGLKSSPLHF,TGTGCCAGCTCCCCTCCCGGGCCAAGAGGGTTGAAGAGTTCACCCCTCCACTTT
TRBV18,TRBJ2-7,TRBD1,.,CASSRDSPYEQYF,TGTGCCAGCTCGAGGGACAGTCCCTACGAGCAGTACTTC
TRBV9,TRBJ2-5,TRBD2,.,CASSVGQTGTSGETQYF,TGTGCCAGCAGCGTAGGTCAAACGGGGACTAGCGGGGAGACCCAGTACTTC
TRBV27,TRBJ1-5,.,.,CASSHLQWGGVQPQHF,TGTGCCAGCAGTCATCTCCAGTGGGGGGGGGTTCAGCCCCAGCATTTT
TRBV6-6,TRBJ2-7,.,.,CASSYIQGRRYEQYF,TGTGCCAGCAGTTACATCCAGGGTCGACGCTACGAGCAGTACTTC
TRBV19,TRBJ1-5,.,.,CASTSQGRQGPQHF,TGTGCCAGTACGTCTCAGGGGCGCCAAGGGCCCCAGCATTTT